These 20 T cell receptor beta chains were sequenced from one sample in a study of blood T cell repertoires in COVID-19. The repertoire was sequenced with immunoSEQ multiplex PCR; TCRdb's copy has only in-frame clones and lacks some. There are about 520,000 clones in the sample; approximately 83% occur only once, and 3% to 3.5% lies in the top ten. The material sequenced was peripheral blood. All receptors derive from a human donor in a cohort sampled during active COVID-19.

V gene TRBV7-9 combines with J gene TRBJ1-6, with a weak D call TRBD1 (5 bases). Germline lookup yields CDR1 SEHNR and CDR2 FQNEAQ (reference sequence). The CDR3 is 15 amino acids. Trimming removed 6 bases from V and 6 bases from J, with 15 bases in between. CDR3 residues: CASSFLGGGNSPLHF. DNA for the CDR3: TGTGCCAGCAGTTTCCTGGGGGGGGGTAATTCACCCCTCCACTTT.

CDR3 nucleotides: TGTGCCAGCAGCTTAGAACTGCGGGAAAAACTGTTTTTT. As protein: CASSLELREKLFF. This chain links TRBV7-6 with TRBJ1-4; D unresolved. Trimming stripped 1 base from V and 8 bases from J, with 8 bases between. The CDR3 has 13 amino acids. Looked up from germline, CDR1 is SGHVS and CDR2 is FNYEAQ. Filled out from reference TRBV7-6 and TRBJ1-4, the complete variable domain reads GAGVSQSPRYKVTKRGQDVALRCDPISGHVSLYWYRQALGQGPEFLTYFNYEAQQDKSGLPNDRFSAERPEGSISTLTIQRTEQRDSAMYRCASSLELREKLFFGSGTQLSVL.

This chain connects TRBV24-1 to TRBJ2-1, with D possibly being TRBD2 (7 bases). The CDR3 runs 16 residues. Trimming took 5 bases from V and 3 from J, leaving 16 bases between them. Looked up from germline, CDR1 is KGHDR and CDR2 is SFDVKD. The CDR3 DNA follows: TGTGCCACCAGTGCCCGAGGGAGGGGGGACTACAATGAGCAGTTCTTC. This encodes CATSARGRGDYNEQFF.

The rearrangement links TRBV15 to TRBJ2-7, with D unclear. This CDR3 is built from 14 residues. The V end lost 5 bases, the J end lost 3 bases, and 14 bases lay between the germline ends. Germline V CDR1 and CDR2: LNHNV, YYDKDF (reference sequence). Here the CDR3 DNA reads TGTGCCACCAGCCCCTCAGCGAGAAACTACGAGCAGTACTTC. Protein product: CATSPSARNYEQYF.

The V gene is TRBV18, the J gene TRBJ1-2, with D possibly matching TRBD1 (6 bases). Germline assignment: CDR1 KGHSH and CDR2 LQKENI. The V end lost 2 bases, the J end lost 0 bases, and 7 bases lay between the germline ends. The CDR3 spans 14 residues. The CDR3 DNA sequence: TGTGCCAGCTCACCATCAGGGGCTAACTATGGCTACACCTTC. It codes for CASSPSGANYGYTF.

In nucleotides, the CDR3 is TGTGCCAGCAGTGGCAGACAGGGGGCGCATTCGAACACTGAAGCTTTCTTT. Translating gives CASSGRQGAHSNTEAFF. The rearrangement joins TRBV28 to TRBJ1-1, with TRBD1 identical over 10 bases. Trimming took 5 bases from V and 1 from J; bases not matched to a gene: 10. Germline V gene data show CDR1 as MDHEN and CDR2 as SYDVKM. The CDR3 has 17 residues.

The chain is built from TRBV7-3 and TRBJ2-1; 11 bases agree with TRBD2. The CDR3 covers 16 residues. CDR1 and CDR2 from the germline V gene are SGHTA and FQGTGA. The J segment lost 5 bases and the V segment lost 6 bases, leaving 9 bases of the junction unmatched. The CDR3 bases are TGTGCCAGCAGTGAAAGGACTAGCGGGTTCAACAATGAGCAGTTCTTC. It codes for CASSERTSGFNNEQFF.

This chain links TRBV30 with TRBJ2-1; a possible D gene is TRBD2 (5 bases). CDR1 is GTSNPN and CDR2 is SVGIG in the germline V gene (reference sequence). Trimming removed 0 bases at V and 5 bases at J, with 14 bases between. There are 15 residues in the CDR3. The CDR3 is CAWSVGRALNNEQFF. CDR3 in DNA: TGTGCCTGGAGTGTAGGGCGGGCCCTAAACAATGAGCAGTTCTTC.

The V and J genes are TRBV7-2 and TRBJ2-7; 13 bases match TRBD2. CDR3 length: 15 amino acids. Looked up from germline, CDR1 is SGHTA and CDR2 is FQGNSA. The trim removed 5 bases at V and 7 bases at J, leaving 8 bases unmatched. This CDR3 reads CASSPRTSGSEEQYF. CDR3 DNA: TGTGCCAGCAGCCCTAGGACTAGCGGGAGTGAAGAGCAGTACTTC.

The chain combines TRBV7-2 with TRBJ2-3; 14 nucleotides match TRBD2. There are 15 residues in the CDR3. The germline CDR1 and CDR2 sequences are SGHTA and FQGNSA. Unmatched junction bases numbered 11, after V lost 3 bases and J lost 15 bases. The CDR3 coding sequence is TGTGCCAGCAGCTTGGGGACTAGCGGGAGAAGAGGTGGATATTTT. Translated, it gives CASSLGTSGRRGGYF.

The table lists this clone with a count of one. The chain links TRBV10-3 to TRBJ1-3, with D possibly matching TRBD1 (5 bases). From germline, CDR1 is ENHRY and CDR2 SYGVKD. The CDR3 totals 14 residues. V lost 6 bases and J lost 4, with 13 bases in between. CDR3 protein: CAIRDTLRGNTIYF. Written as DNA, the CDR3 is TGTGCCATCAGGGACACCCTGAGGGGAAACACCATATATTTT.

The chain carries TRBV3-1 (or the pseudogene TRBV3-2) and TRBJ1-1; D perhaps matches TRBD1 (5 bases). The CDR3 sequence is 18 residues long. V dropped 0 bases and J dropped 0 bases, with 17 bases sitting between them. Germline-derived CDR1 and CDR2 are LGHDT and YNNKEL (reference sequence). The CDR3 DNA sequence: TGTGCCAGCAGCCAAGATTCCAGGGCCGGTCCGCTGAACACTGAAGCTTTCTTT. Translation: CASSQDSRAGPLNTEAFF.

This sequence joins TRBV2 and TRBJ2-1; 12 bases align to TRBD2. The CDR3 sequence is 15 residues long. The V gene end was trimmed by 6 bases and the J gene end by 6 bases; junction bases not matched to a gene: 6. Germline V gene sequence: CDR1 SNHLY, CDR2 FYNNEI. The DNA of the CDR3 is TGTGCCAGCAGCGCTACGACTAGCGGGAGCAATGAGCAGTTCTTC. This codes for CASSATTSGSNEQFF.

The V and J genes are TRBV14 and TRBJ2-5; D remains ambiguous. This CDR3 comprises 13 residues. Trimming cost V 1 base and J 2 bases, with 5 bases left between them. Germline V gene lookup returns CDR1 SGHDN and CDR2 FVKESK. Here the CDR3 reads CASSQARQETQYF. The CDR3 DNA reads TGTGCCAGCAGCCAAGCCAGACAAGAGACCCAGTACTTC.

The CDR3: CASSPVLYITEAFF. In DNA form, the CDR3 reads TGTGCCAGCAGCCCGGTCCTGTATATCACTGAAGCTTTCTTT. This chain joins TRBV5-6 and TRBJ1-1; D unclear. From germline, CDR1 is SGHDT and CDR2 YYEEEE. The V end was cut by 4 bases, the J end by 4 bases, with 14 bases between. The CDR3 covers 14 residues.

The chain is built from TRBV19 and TRBJ2-5, with TRBD1 as a possible D gene (5 bases). Germline V gives CDR1 LNHDA, CDR2 SQIVND (reference sequence). The CDR3 has 15 amino acids. The V end was cut by 1 base, the J end by 4 bases, with 13 bases between. The CDR3 DNA follows: TGTGCCAGTAGTATAGCCATAGACAGACTAGAGACCCAGTACTTC. Translating gives CASSIAIDRLETQYF.

V is TRBV19 and J is TRBJ2-2, with 9 bases matching TRBD2. The CDR3 is made up of 14 amino acids. The V and J ends lost 3 bases and 9 bases, in that order; junction bases with no gene match: 5. Germline-derived CDR1 and CDR2 are LNHDA and SQIVND (reference sequence). DNA for the CDR3: TGTGCCAGTAGTATTGTTAGCGGGGGCTGGGAGCTGTTTTTT. Its protein is CASSIVSGGWELFF.

The genes are TRBV19 and TRBJ1-1; 9 bases are a match to TRBD1. CDR3 length equals 16 residues. V shed 3 bases and J 4 bases; nucleotides not matched to a gene: 9. The germline V gene has CDR1 LNHDA and CDR2 SQIVND (reference sequence). CDR3 in amino acids: CASSMGTGRPGTEAFF. For the CDR3, the DNA is TGTGCCAGTAGTATGGGGACAGGGCGTCCAGGCACTGAAGCTTTCTTT.

This clone came up a few times. V usage is TRBV7-2 and J usage is TRBJ1-6; unclear D gene. CDR3 length equals 15 residues. Trimming removed 1 base from V and 7 bases from J, with 11 bases in between. CDR1 is SGHTA, CDR2 FQGNSA, per germline. Here the CDR3 DNA reads TGTGCCAGCAGCTTAGAACGGGTTCCCAATTCACCCCTCCACTTT. Amino acids: CASSLERVPNSPLHF.

J is TRBJ2-2 and V is TRBV4-2, with D perhaps TRBD2 (5 bases). V dropped 0 bases and J dropped 3 bases, with 17 bases sitting between them. The CDR3 is 18 amino acids. CDR1 LGHNA and CDR2 YNFKEQ come from the germline V gene. The CDR3 is CASSQDSGASRYTGELFF. The CDR3 nucleotides are TGTGCCAGCAGCCAAGATTCTGGAGCTAGCAGATACACCGGGGAGCTGTTTTTT.